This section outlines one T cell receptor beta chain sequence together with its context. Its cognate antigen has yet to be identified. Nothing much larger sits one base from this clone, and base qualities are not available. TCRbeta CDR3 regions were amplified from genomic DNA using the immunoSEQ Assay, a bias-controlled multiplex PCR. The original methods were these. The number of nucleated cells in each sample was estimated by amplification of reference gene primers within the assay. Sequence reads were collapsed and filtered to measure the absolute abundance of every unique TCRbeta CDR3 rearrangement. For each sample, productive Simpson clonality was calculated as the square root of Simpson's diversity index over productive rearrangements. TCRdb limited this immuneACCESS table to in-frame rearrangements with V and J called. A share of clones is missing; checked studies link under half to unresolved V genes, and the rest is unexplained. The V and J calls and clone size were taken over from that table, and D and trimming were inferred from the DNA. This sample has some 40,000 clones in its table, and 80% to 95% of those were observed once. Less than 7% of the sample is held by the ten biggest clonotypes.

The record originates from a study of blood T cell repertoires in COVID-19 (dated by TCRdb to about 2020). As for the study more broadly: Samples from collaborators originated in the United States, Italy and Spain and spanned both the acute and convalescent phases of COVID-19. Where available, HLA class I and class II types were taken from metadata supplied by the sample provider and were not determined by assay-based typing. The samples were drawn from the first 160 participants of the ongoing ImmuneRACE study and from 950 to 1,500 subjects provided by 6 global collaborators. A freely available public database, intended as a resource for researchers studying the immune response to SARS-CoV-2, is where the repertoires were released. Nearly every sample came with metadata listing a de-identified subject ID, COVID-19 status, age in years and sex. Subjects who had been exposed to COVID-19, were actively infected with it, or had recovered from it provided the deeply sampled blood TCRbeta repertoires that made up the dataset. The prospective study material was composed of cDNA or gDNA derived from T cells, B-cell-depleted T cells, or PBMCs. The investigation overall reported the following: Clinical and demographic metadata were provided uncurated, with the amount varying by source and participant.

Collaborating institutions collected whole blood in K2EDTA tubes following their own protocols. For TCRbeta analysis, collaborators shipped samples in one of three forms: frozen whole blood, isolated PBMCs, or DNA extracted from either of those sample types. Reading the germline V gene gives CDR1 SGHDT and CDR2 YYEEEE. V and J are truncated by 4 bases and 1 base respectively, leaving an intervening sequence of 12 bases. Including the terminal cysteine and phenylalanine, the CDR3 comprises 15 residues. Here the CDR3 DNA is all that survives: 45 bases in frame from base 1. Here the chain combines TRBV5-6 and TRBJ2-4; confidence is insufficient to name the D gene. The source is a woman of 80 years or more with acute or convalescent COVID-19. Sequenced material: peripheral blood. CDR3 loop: CASSPRVLAKNIQYF. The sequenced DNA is TGTGCCAGCAGCCCCCGGGTGTTGGCCAAAAACATTCAGTACTTC.